The clone carrying this T cell receptor (beta chain) was recorded only once. Its antigen is undetermined. Unmatched junction bases numbered 3, after V lost 7 bases and J lost 4 bases. Germline V lookup: CDR1 SGHRS, CDR2 YFSETQ. There are 12 residues in the CDR3. These data come from a study of cytomegalovirus exposure and HLA in healthy donors. Primers for the PCR totalled 60 Vbeta and 13 Jbeta. Profiled with immunoSEQ multiplex PCR; TCRdb holds only in-frame clones, not every one. The table shows approximately 140,000 clones, with more than 75% occurring only once. Study-level findings and limits: It was assumed in the presence/absence analyses that sequencing depth was roughly uniform across donors.

This receptor was taken from a woman in her 40s in good health and CMV-seropositive. J is TRBJ2-5 and V is TRBV5-1; 8 bases are a match to TRBD1. The sequencing input was PBMCs. CDR3 sequence: CASSGTGETQYF. The CDR3 DNA is TGCGCCAGCTCAGGGACAGGAGAGACCCAGTACTTC.